This T cell receptor beta chain originates from a study of T cell responses to AZD1222 COVID-19 vaccine. Assay used: immunoSEQ multiplex PCR; TCRdb lists only in-frame clones, some missing. In the table there are about 100,000 clones, 87% of which are singletons. About this clone itself: Antigen specificity is unknown.

Findings and limits, study-wide: Most donors were white British, females outnumbered males, and clonal diversity was possibly underestimated.

From germline, CDR1 is SGHRS and CDR2 YFSETQ. V shed 0 bases and J 1 base; nucleotides not matched to a gene: 4. CDR3 length equals 16 residues. The chain links TRBV5-1 to TRBJ1-5; 7 bases are a match to TRBD1. This sequence was found in an adult in good health. Sequenced material: peripheral blood, taken on day 0 of AZD1222 vaccination. CDR3 amino acids: CASSLGAGGSNQPQHF. In DNA form, the CDR3 reads TGCGCCAGCAGCTTGGGGGCAGGGGGGAGCAATCAGCCCCAGCATTTT.